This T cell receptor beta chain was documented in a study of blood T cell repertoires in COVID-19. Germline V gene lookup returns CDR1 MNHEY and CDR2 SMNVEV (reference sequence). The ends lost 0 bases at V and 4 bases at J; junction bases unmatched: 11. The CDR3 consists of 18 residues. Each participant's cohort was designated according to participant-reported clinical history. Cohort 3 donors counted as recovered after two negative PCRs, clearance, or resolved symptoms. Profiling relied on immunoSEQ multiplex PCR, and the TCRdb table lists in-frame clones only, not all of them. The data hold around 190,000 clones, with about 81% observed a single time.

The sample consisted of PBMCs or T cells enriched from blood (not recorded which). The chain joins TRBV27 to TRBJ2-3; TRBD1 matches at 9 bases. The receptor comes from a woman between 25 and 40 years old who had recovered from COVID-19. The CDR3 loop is CASSLSKQGARRADTQYF. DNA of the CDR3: TGTGCCAGCAGTTTATCGAAACAGGGGGCGAGGAGGGCAGATACGCAGTATTTT.